These T cell receptor beta chains were read from a single sample in a study of OX40 agonist ivuxolimab in advanced cancers. Using immunoSEQ multiplex PCR, the repertoire was profiled, and TCRdb retains in-frame clones only, with some absent. This table holds about 18,000 clones, 70% to 80% found once. Sequencing was performed on CD4+ or CD8+ T cells sorted from blood, taken in a trial of the OX40 agonist ivuxolimab. These receptors were collected from an adult with an advanced solid tumor such as melanoma, head and neck, liver or kidney cancer. Both conserved end residues are part of each CDR3. Fields, in order: D gene, V gene, clone size, J gene, CDR3 DNA, CDR3 protein. The D gene is left open where the match is weak. Some rows have no size entry. The others give once, few or many, or a class for an expanded clone.

D: TRBD1; V: TRBV7-2; size: once; J: TRBJ1-3; DNA: TGTGCCAGCAGCTTCGGGGGGACAGTCTCTGGAAACACCATATATTTT; CDR3: CASSFGGTVSGNTIYF
D: -; V: TRBV4-1; size: -; J: TRBJ1-1; DNA: TGCGCCAGCAGCCATCGGGGAGCTGAAGCTTTCTTT; CDR3: CASSHRGAEAFF
D: TRBD1; V: TRBV5-4; size: -; J: TRBJ2-7; DNA: TGTGCCAGCAGCCATAGGACAGGGGAAGAGCAGTACTTC; CDR3: CASSHRTGEEQYF
D: -; V: TRBV19; size: -; J: TRBJ2-1; DNA: TGTGCCAGTCGCCAAGCGGACTGGAGCTCCTACAATGAGCAGTTCTTC; CDR3: CASRQADWSSYNEQFF
D: -; V: TRBV4-3; size: -; J: TRBJ2-7; DNA: TGCGCCAGCAGCCAAGAGACGGCGCTAAACGAGCAGTACTTC; CDR3: CASSQETALNEQYF
D: -; V: TRBV5-1; size: -; J: TRBJ2-7; DNA: TGCGCCAGCAGCTCTTCCTACGAGCAGTACTTC; CDR3: CASSSSYEQYF
D: -; V: TRBV30; size: few; J: TRBJ2-2; DNA: TGTGCCTGGAGTGTTGACGGTCCGACAGGCTATACCGGGGAGCTGTTTTTT; CDR3: CAWSVDGPTGYTGELFF
D: TRBD1; V: TRBV7-8; size: -; J: TRBJ2-1; DNA: TGTGCCAGCAGCACCGGACAGGGTGCCTACAATGAGCAGTTCTTC; CDR3: CASSTGQGAYNEQFF
D: TRBD1; V: TRBV5-1; size: -; J: TRBJ2-1; DNA: TGCGCCAGCAGCGTTGGACAGGGGGCCAGGTATGAGCAGTTCTTC; CDR3: CASSVGQGARYEQFF
D: -; V: TRBV7-3; size: medium-sized; J: TRBJ2-2; DNA: TGTGCCAGCAGCGATGGGCCCCCGGGAAAGACCACCGGGGAGCTGTTTTTT; CDR3: CASSDGPPGKTTGELFF
D: -; V: TRBV19; size: -; J: TRBJ2-1; DNA: TGTGCCAGTAGTATTGGGGTCCCCTACAATGAGCAGTTCTTC; CDR3: CASSIGVPYNEQFF
D: TRBD2; V: TRBV7-9; size: -; J: TRBJ2-6; DNA: TGTGCCAGCAGCTACGGCGGGAGGGCCGCTGGGGCCAACGTCCTGACTTTC; CDR3: CASSYGGRAAGANVLTF
D: -; V: TRBV5-1; size: -; J: TRBJ1-3; DNA: TGCGCCAGCAGCTTTTCAGGGACCTCTGGAAACACCATATATTTT; CDR3: CASSFSGTSGNTIYF
D: -; V: TRBV15; size: -; J: TRBJ1-1; DNA: TGTGCCACCAGCACGGGACGTCCCACTGAAGCTTTCTTT; CDR3: CATSTGRPTEAFF
D: -; V: TRBV9; size: -; J: TRBJ2-7; DNA: TGTGCTAGCGGCCCCGGCCCTAAGAGTTTCCACGAGCAGTACTTC; CDR3: CASGPGPKSFHEQYF
D: -; V: TRBV11-2; size: -; J: TRBJ2-1; DNA: TGTGCCAGCAGCTTAGATCCCTCAGGGGAGCAGTTCTTC; CDR3: CASSLDPSGEQFF
D: TRBD1; V: TRBV6-5; size: -; J: TRBJ1-1; DNA: TGTGCCAGCAGTTCCGGGACAGGTAACACTGAAGCTTTCTTT; CDR3: CASSSGTGNTEAFF
D: TRBD1; V: TRBV27; size: once; J: TRBJ2-7; DNA: TGTGCCAGCTGGTGGGACAGGGCGAACGAGCAGTACTTC; CDR3: CASWWDRANEQYF
D: TRBD1; V: TRBV6-6; size: -; J: TRBJ1-4; DNA: TGTGCCAGCAGATACGGACAGGGGCGGGAAAAACTGTTTTTT; CDR3: CASRYGQGREKLFF
D: -; V: TRBV11-2; size: once; J: TRBJ2-2; DNA: TGTGCCAGCAGCCTAGGGCAAATAAACACCGGGGAGCTGTTTTTT; CDR3: CASSLGQINTGELFF
D: -; V: TRBV27; size: -; J: TRBJ2-1; DNA: TGTGCCAGCAATCCGGAGCCCTACAATGAGCAGTTCTTC; CDR3: CASNPEPYNEQFF
D: -; V: TRBV6-6; size: -; J: TRBJ1-1; DNA: TGTGCCAGCAGTTACGTCGTGAACACTGAAGCTTTCTTT; CDR3: CASSYVVNTEAFF
D: -; V: TRBV11-3; size: few; J: TRBJ1-1; DNA: TGTGCCAGCAGCTGGGGTGGAGTGAACACTGAAGCTTTCTTT; CDR3: CASSWGGVNTEAFF
D: -; V: TRBV27; size: few; J: TRBJ2-7; DNA: TGTGCCAGCAGTTCACCCAGGGTTGAGGGCTCCTACGAGCAGTACTTC; CDR3: CASSSPRVEGSYEQYF
D: -; V: TRBV27; size: few; J: TRBJ2-7; DNA: TGTGCCAGCAGTTGGGGTGACGTTTACGAGCAGTACTTC; CDR3: CASSWGDVYEQYF
D: -; V: TRBV15; size: -; J: TRBJ2-7; DNA: TGTGCCACCAGCAGAGGTCCGGGAGAAGGGTACGAGCAGTACTTC; CDR3: CATSRGPGEGYEQYF
D: -; V: TRBV5-6; size: -; J: TRBJ2-1; DNA: TGTGCCAGCAGCTTGGGCGGCAGGGGACCCAATGAGCAGTTCTTC; CDR3: CASSLGGRGPNEQFF
D: -; V: TRBV27; size: -; J: TRBJ1-5; DNA: TGTGCCAGCAGTTTATATCTTGGGGGTAGTAATCAGCCCCAGCATTTT; CDR3: CASSLYLGGSNQPQHF
D: TRBD2; V: TRBV9; size: medium-sized; J: TRBJ2-7; DNA: TGTGCCAGCAGGGGGGAGGGTGCAGGCGAGCAGTACTTC; CDR3: CASRGEGAGEQYF
D: -; V: TRBV13; size: -; J: TRBJ1-2; DNA: TGTGCCAGCAGCCCAGGGGTCTCGGGGTGGGATGGCTACACCTTC; CDR3: CASSPGVSGWDGYTF
D: -; V: TRBV7-8; size: -; J: TRBJ2-2; DNA: TGTGCTACGAGGGGGAACACCGGGGAGCTGTTTTTT; CDR3: CATRGNTGELFF
D: TRBD2; V: TRBV6-5; size: -; J: TRBJ2-5; DNA: TGTGCCAGCGACGCCGGGAGGTACCAAGAGACCCAGTACTTC; CDR3: CASDAGRYQETQYF
D: -; V: TRBV30; size: -; J: TRBJ2-1; DNA: TGTGCCTGGAGTGCGGGGGCCACCTACAATGAGCAGTTCTTC; CDR3: CAWSAGATYNEQFF
D: -; V: TRBV5-1; size: medium-sized; J: TRBJ2-1; DNA: TGCGCCAGCAGCACTAGTCCTTTCTACAATGAGCAGTTCTTC; CDR3: CASSTSPFYNEQFF
D: -; V: TRBV19; size: -; J: TRBJ2-1; DNA: TGTGCCAGTCTAGGGAATGAGCAGTTCTTC; CDR3: CASLGNEQFF
D: -; V: TRBV7-2; size: -; J: TRBJ1-2; DNA: TGTGCCAGCAGCTTAGGTTCTGGGTCCTATGGCTACACCTTC; CDR3: CASSLGSGSYGYTF
D: TRBD1; V: TRBV5-1; size: few; J: TRBJ1-4; DNA: TGCGCCAGCAGCTTCACAGGGGTAGGGGTTGCAACTAATGAAAAACTGTTTTTT; CDR3: CASSFTGVGVATNEKLFF
D: -; V: TRBV4-3; size: -; J: TRBJ1-6; DNA: TGCGCCAGCAGCCAAGATTGGTCGTCACCCCTCCACTTT; CDR3: CASSQDWSSPLHF
D: -; V: TRBV10-3; size: -; J: TRBJ2-1; DNA: TGTGCCATCCGACCGGCGGGCAATGAGCAGTTCTTC; CDR3: CAIRPAGNEQFF
D: TRBD1; V: TRBV4-1; size: medium-sized; J: TRBJ1-5; DNA: TGCGCCAGCAGCCAAGGATCAGGGGGGACTCAGCCCCAGCATTTT; CDR3: CASSQGSGGTQPQHF
D: -; V: TRBV7-2; size: -; J: TRBJ1-5; DNA: TGTGCCAGCAGCTGGGGGCCTTACACCGATCAGCCCCAGCATTTT; CDR3: CASSWGPYTDQPQHF
D: -; V: TRBV29-1; size: few; J: TRBJ2-3; DNA: TGCAGCGTTGAATGGGGGGGCACAGATACGCAGTATTTT; CDR3: CSVEWGGTDTQYF
D: -; V: TRBV7-2; size: -; J: TRBJ1-5; DNA: TGTGCCAGCAGCTTGCAAGGGGCGCTTCAGCCCCAGCATTTT; CDR3: CASSLQGALQPQHF
D: -; V: TRBV7-9; size: -; J: TRBJ1-1; DNA: TGTGCCAGCAGCCCACCGCCGGGCCTTGAAGCTTTCTTT; CDR3: CASSPPPGLEAFF
D: TRBD1; V: TRBV28; size: -; J: TRBJ2-3; DNA: TGTGCCAGCAGTTTAAGGGGGCCGGATACGCAGTATTTT; CDR3: CASSLRGPDTQYF
D: TRBD2; V: TRBV6-5; size: -; J: TRBJ2-5; DNA: TGTGCCAGCAGTTACTCGGGAGGGGACCAAGAGACCCAGTACTTC; CDR3: CASSYSGGDQETQYF
D: -; V: TRBV27; size: -; J: TRBJ1-1; DNA: TGTGCCAGCAGTCAGAGGGGCCTTTCCACTGAAGCTTTCTTT; CDR3: CASSQRGLSTEAFF
D: -; V: TRBV6-1; size: medium-sized; J: TRBJ2-6; DNA: TGTGCCAGCAGTGGGGGGGAAACTGGGGCCAACGTCCTGACTTTC; CDR3: CASSGGETGANVLTF
D: -; V: TRBV5-5; size: -; J: TRBJ2-7; DNA: TGTGCCAGCAGCTTGTCCCTTAGCTCCTACGAGCAGTACTTC; CDR3: CASSLSLSSYEQYF
D: TRBD1; V: TRBV18; size: -; J: TRBJ2-7; DNA: TGTGCCAGCTCACCACCGGGGACAGGGGTTTACGAGCAGTACTTC; CDR3: CASSPPGTGVYEQYF
D: TRBD1; V: TRBV4-3; size: -; J: TRBJ1-1; DNA: TGCGCCAGCAGCCAAGGAGGGGGCGCGGTTGAAGCTTTCTTT; CDR3: CASSQGGGAVEAFF
D: TRBD1; V: TRBV7-8; size: medium-sized; J: TRBJ2-7; DNA: TGTGCCAGCAGCTTAGCGGGGACAGGGGGATCCTACGAGCAGTACTTC; CDR3: CASSLAGTGGSYEQYF
D: -; V: TRBV11-1; size: -; J: TRBJ1-1; DNA: TGTGCCAGCAGCTTAGGCGACCGGGGATTCACTGAAGCTTTCTTT; CDR3: CASSLGDRGFTEAFF
D: -; V: TRBV2; size: -; J: TRBJ1-1; DNA: TGTGCCAGCAATAGGGAGCCGATGAACACTGAAGCTTTCTTT; CDR3: CASNREPMNTEAFF
D: TRBD2; V: TRBV15; size: -; J: TRBJ2-1; DNA: TGTGCCACCAGCAGAGAACTAGCGGGATCGACAGGGGATGAGCAGTTCTTC; CDR3: CATSRELAGSTGDEQFF
D: TRBD2; V: TRBV5-6; size: -; J: TRBJ2-1; DNA: TGTGCCAGCAGCTTCCGGGGGGTAGCCTACAATGAGCAGTTCTTC; CDR3: CASSFRGVAYNEQFF
D: -; V: TRBV27; size: -; J: TRBJ2-7; DNA: TGTGCCAGCAGGAGCTCCTACGAGCAGTACTTC; CDR3: CASRSSYEQYF
D: -; V: TRBV10-3; size: -; J: TRBJ2-1; DNA: TGTGCCATCAGTGAGGCCGTCAATGAGCAGTTCTTC; CDR3: CAISEAVNEQFF
D: -; V: TRBV29-1; size: -; J: TRBJ2-2; DNA: TGCAGCGTTTTGAGAACCGGGGAGCTGTTTTTT; CDR3: CSVLRTGELFF